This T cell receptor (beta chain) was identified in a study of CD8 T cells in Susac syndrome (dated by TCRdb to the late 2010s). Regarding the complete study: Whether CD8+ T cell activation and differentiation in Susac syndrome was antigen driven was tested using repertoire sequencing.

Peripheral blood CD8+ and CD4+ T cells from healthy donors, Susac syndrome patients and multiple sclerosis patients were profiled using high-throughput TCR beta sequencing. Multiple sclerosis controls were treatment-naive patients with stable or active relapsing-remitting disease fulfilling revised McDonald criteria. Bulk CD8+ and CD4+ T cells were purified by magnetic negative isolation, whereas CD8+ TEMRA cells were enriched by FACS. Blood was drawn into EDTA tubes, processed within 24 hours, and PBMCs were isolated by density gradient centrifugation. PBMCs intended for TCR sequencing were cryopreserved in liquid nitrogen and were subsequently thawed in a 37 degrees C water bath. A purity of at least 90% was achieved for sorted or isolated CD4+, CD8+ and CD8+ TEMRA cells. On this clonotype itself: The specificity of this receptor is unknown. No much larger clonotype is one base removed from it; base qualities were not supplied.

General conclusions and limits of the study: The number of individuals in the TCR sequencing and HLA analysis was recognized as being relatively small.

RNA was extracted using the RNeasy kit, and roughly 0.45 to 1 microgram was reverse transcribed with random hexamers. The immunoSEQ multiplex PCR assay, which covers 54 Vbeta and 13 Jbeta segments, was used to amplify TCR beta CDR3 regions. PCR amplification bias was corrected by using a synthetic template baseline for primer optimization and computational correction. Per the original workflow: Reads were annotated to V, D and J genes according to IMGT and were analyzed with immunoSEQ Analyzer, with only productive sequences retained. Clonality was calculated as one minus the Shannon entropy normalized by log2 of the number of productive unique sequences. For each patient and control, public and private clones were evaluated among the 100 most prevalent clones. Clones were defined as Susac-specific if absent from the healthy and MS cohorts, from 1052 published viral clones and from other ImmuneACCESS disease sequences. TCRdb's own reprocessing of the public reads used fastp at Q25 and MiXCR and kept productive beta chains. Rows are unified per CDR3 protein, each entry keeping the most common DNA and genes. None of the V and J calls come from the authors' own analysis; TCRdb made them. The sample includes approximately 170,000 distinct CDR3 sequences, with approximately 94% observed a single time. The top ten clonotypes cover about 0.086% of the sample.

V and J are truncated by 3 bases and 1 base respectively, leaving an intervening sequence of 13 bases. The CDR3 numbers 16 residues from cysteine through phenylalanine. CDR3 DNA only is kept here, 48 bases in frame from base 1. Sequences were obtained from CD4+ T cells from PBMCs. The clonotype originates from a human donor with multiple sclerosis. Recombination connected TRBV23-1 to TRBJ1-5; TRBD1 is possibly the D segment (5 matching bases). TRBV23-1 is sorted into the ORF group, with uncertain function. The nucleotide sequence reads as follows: TGCGCCAGCAGTCATTGGACAAACCTAAGCAATCAGCCCCAGCATTTT. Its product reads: CASSHWTNLSNQPQHF.